Shown below are 28 T cell receptor beta chains from a single sample sequenced in a study of T cells in Graves' hyperthyroidism and ophthalmopathy. TCR beta CDR3 regions were amplified from RNA transcripts. Researchers ran a first-round RT-PCR on the TCR CDR3 using the HTBI primer set. TCRdb re-derived calls from the multiplex PCR reads in MiXCR, one entry per CDR3 protein. The sample consists of some 580,000 distinct CDR3 sequences, approximately 16% of them appearing once. The source material was blood. Receptor source: a woman aged 40 to 49 with Graves' ophthalmopathy.

This clonotype was detected many times. CDR3 nucleotide sequence: TGTGCCATCAGCGCCCGGATCAGGGACGGCACAGATACGCAGTATTTT. This codes for CAISARIRDGTDTQYF. The chain has TRBV10-3 and TRBJ2-3, with D possibly called TRBD1 or TRBD2 (5 bases each). V was clipped by 6 bases and J by 1 base, with 17 bases between them. Germline V lookup: CDR1 ENHRY, CDR2 SYGVKD. The CDR3 has 16 residues.

V gene TRBV9 combines with J gene TRBJ2-3; D gene unclear. The CDR3 contains 14 residues. CDR1 and CDR2 from the germline V gene are SGDLS and YYNGEE. With 4 bases removed from V and 8 bases from J, the gap between germline ends came to 17 bases. CDR3 in DNA: TGTGCCAGCAGCCCCATTTTATCGTCGAGTACGCAGTATTTT. Its translation: CASSPILSSSTQYF.

This chain connects TRBV7-2 to TRBJ1-4; D gene uncertain. The CDR3 consists of 16 residues. Between the trimmed V and J ends, which lost 5 bases and 0 bases, there was a span of 13 bases. Per the germline V gene, CDR1 is SGHTA and CDR2 is FQGNSA. CDR3 loop: CASSQFPLATNEKLFF. The CDR3 DNA is TGTGCCAGCAGCCAATTCCCCCTGGCAACTAATGAAAAACTGTTTTTT.

Turning to this clonotype: At one end the junction does not follow the germline gene, possibly because of a read error. V is TRBV5-8 and J is TRBJ2-2, with D perhaps matching TRBD1 or TRBD2 (5 bases each). This CDR3 has 15 amino acids. Germline V gene sequence: CDR1 SGHTS, CDR2 YDEGEE. The CDR3 region has the DNA TGTGCCGGCAGCTTGGCCGGGACCGGCACCGGGGAGCTGTTTTTT. It specifies CAGSLAGTGTGELFF. The full variable domain, rest sourced from reference TRBV5-8 and TRBJ2-2, is EAGVTQSPTHLIKTRGQQATLRCSPISGHTSVYWYQQALGLGLQFLLWYDEGEERNRGNFPPRFSGRQFPNYSSELNVNALELEDSALYLCAGSLAGTGTGELFFGEGSRLTVL.

This clonotype was detected ten times or more. The chain has TRBV30 and TRBJ2-3; the D call may be TRBD1 or TRBD2 (5 bases each). The CDR3 totals 14 residues. Trimming left V 4 bases short and J 1 base short, with 12 bases between. Per germline, CDR1 GTSNPN and CDR2 SVGIG (reference sequence). The CDR3 region is CAWKAPGRTDTQYF. As DNA, the CDR3 is TGTGCCTGGAAAGCTCCGGGACGCACAGATACGCAGTATTTT.

This clonotype was recorded many times. V gene TRBV2 combines with J gene TRBJ1-2; D gene unclear. Trimming took 4 bases from V and 4 from J, leaving 7 bases between them. Per germline, CDR1 SNHLY and CDR2 FYNNEI. CDR3 length equals 12 residues. The CDR3 loop is CASSVDIYGYTF. CDR3 bases: TGTGCCAGCAGTGTTGACATCTATGGCTACACCTTC.

In its sample, this clonotype was seen many times. The DNA of the CDR3 is TGTGCCAGCACCGCTCCACCTAGCGTCAATGAGCAGTTCTTC. This gives the protein CASTAPPSVNEQFF. This chain links TRBV28 with TRBJ2-1; a weak D match, TRBD2 (6 bases). The V gene lost 7 bases and the J gene lost 6 bases, with 16 bases spanning the gap. Germline values: CDR1 MDHEN, CDR2 SYDVKM. The length of the CDR3 is 14 residues.

This clonotype was recorded many times. V and J are TRBV11-2 and TRBJ1-1; 8 nucleotides align to TRBD1. Germline assignment: CDR1 SGHAT and CDR2 FQNNGV. CDR3 length: 15 residues. J lost 0 bases, V lost 2 bases, and 2 bases had no gene match. CDR3 nucleotides: TGTGCCAGCAGCTTACAGGGGGCGATGAACACTGAAGCTTTCTTT. Protein sequence: CASSLQGAMNTEAFF.

For this clonotype: This may be a read error, as it is one base from a much larger clone. The chain employs TRBV7-2 and TRBJ1-2; 7 nucleotides agree with TRBD1. V shed 5 bases, J shed 2 bases, and the junction held 5 bases outside the gene matches. CDR1 and CDR2 from the germline V gene are SGHTA and FQGNSA. The CDR3 runs 14 residues. The CDR3 loop reads CASSPGTENYGYTF. For the CDR3, the DNA is TGTGCCAGCAGCCCCGGGACAGAAAACTATGGCTACACCTTC. The full variable domain, completed using reference TRBV7-2 and TRBJ1-2, is GAGVSQSPSNKVTEKGKDVELRCDPISGHTALYWYRQSLGQGLEFLIYFQGNSAPDKSGLPSDRFSAERTGGSVSTLTIQRTQQEDSAVYLCASSPGTENYGYTFGSGTRLTVV.

The sample holds a few counts of this clonotype. The chain uses TRBV7-9 and TRBJ2-7; possible D gene TRBD2, 5 bases. The CDR3 totals 14 residues. The V end was cut by 1 base, the J end by 4 bases, with 11 bases between. Germline lookup yields CDR1 SEHNR and CDR2 FQNEAQ (reference sequence). The CDR3 region has the DNA TGTGCCAGCAGCTTAGAACGGACTCTTTACGAGCAGTACTTC. Protein sequence: CASSLERTLYEQYF. The entire variable domain, with the rest obtained from reference TRBV7-9 and TRBJ2-7, is as follows: DTGVSQNPRHKITKRGQNVTFRCDPISEHNRLYWYRQTLGQGPEFLTYFQNEAQLEKSRLLSDRFSAERPKGSFSTLEIQRTEQGDSAMYLCASSLERTLYEQYFGPGTRLTVT.

There are many counts of this clonotype. The rearrangement uses TRBV27 and TRBJ2-5, with 8 nucleotides matching TRBD2. The germline gives CDR1 MNHEY, CDR2 SMNVEV (reference sequence). V shed 0 bases, J shed 5 bases, and the junction held 8 bases outside the gene matches. The CDR3 covers 16 residues. This CDR3 is CASSLSGRGDWETQYF. The CDR3 nucleotides are TGTGCCAGCAGTTTATCAGGGCGGGGGGACTGGGAGACCCAGTACTTC.

This clonotype was counted ten times or more. The chain carries TRBV11-2 and TRBJ2-1, with 8 positions matching TRBD2. The length of the CDR3 is 15 residues. Germline V gene data show CDR1 as SGHAT and CDR2 as FQNNGV. V lost 6 bases and J lost 6; bases outside the gene matches: 10. The CDR3, as DNA: TGTGCCAGCAGACCTGTCTACGGGAGGGCCAATGAGCAGTTCTTC. Protein: CASRPVYGRANEQFF.

This chain connects TRBV20-1 to TRBJ1-1; possible D gene TRBD1, 6 bases. The CDR3 consists of 14 residues. In germline, CDR1 is DFQATT, CDR2 SNEGSKA (reference sequence). Trimming took 4 bases from V and 6 from J, leaving 18 bases between them. The CDR3 sequence: CSANPQGSLSEAFF. The DNA for the CDR3 is TGCAGTGCTAACCCCCAGGGGAGCCTCTCTGAAGCTTTCTTT.

This clonotype showed up just a few times. The rearrangement joins TRBV7-3 to TRBJ2-1; unclear D gene. V lost 5 bases and J 5 bases, leaving 10 bases between the germline ends. Germline lookup yields CDR1 SGHTA and CDR2 FQGTGA. The CDR3 is 13 amino acids. CDR3 sequence (DNA): TGTGCCAGCAGCATAGGCCCCAACAATGAGCAGTTCTTC. Translated, it gives CASSIGPNNEQFF.

This clonotype was counted between two and nine times. This chain connects TRBV30 to TRBJ2-5, with TRBD2 matching over 7 bases. The CDR3 spans 14 residues. Germline values: CDR1 GTSNPN, CDR2 SVGIG (reference sequence). V shed 7 bases, J shed 4 bases, and the junction held 12 bases outside the gene matches. The CDR3 spells CALALAGAGETQYF. The DNA for the CDR3 is TGTGCCTTGGCTCTTGCGGGAGCAGGAGAGACCCAGTACTTC.

The chain uses TRBV11-2 and TRBJ1-6; D uncertain. CDR1 and CDR2 from the germline V gene are SGHAT and FQNNGV. V was pared by 2 bases and J by 8 bases, with 10 bases between. CDR3 length: 14 amino acids. For the CDR3, the DNA is TGTGCCAGCAGCTTAAGCGTTTCTGATTCACCCCTCCACTTT. This sequence encodes CASSLSVSDSPLHF.

This clonotype was recorded a few times. The chain joins TRBV5-1 to TRBJ2-1; the match to TRBD2 covers 11 bases. The CDR3 is made up of 17 amino acids. Germline assignment: CDR1 SGHRS and CDR2 YFSETQ. J was trimmed by 0 bases and V by 4 bases; bases with no gene match: 6. Here the CDR3 reads CASSLTSGGSSYNEQFF. The CDR3 coding sequence is TGCGCCAGCAGCCTCACTAGCGGGGGTAGCTCCTACAATGAGCAGTTCTTC.

This clonotype was counted a few times. The chain recombines TRBV7-8 with TRBJ2-5; TRBD2 aligns across 8 bases. CDR3 length: 15 residues. The V gene end was trimmed by 5 bases and the J gene end by 7 bases; junction bases not matched to a gene: 12. CDR1 SGHVS and CDR2 FQNEAQ come from the germline V gene. CDR3 in amino acids: CASSKRGRVVVTQYF. CDR3 nucleotide sequence: TGTGCCAGCAGCAAGCGGGGGCGCGTCGTCGTGACCCAGTACTTC.

Notes on this clonotype: A clone one base away is much larger, so this may be a read error. The rearrangement links TRBV2 to TRBJ1-3; no reliable D call. Per the germline V gene, CDR1 is SNHLY and CDR2 is FYNNEI. The CDR3 sequence is 13 residues long. Trimming removed 7 bases at V and 0 bases at J, with 7 bases between. In DNA form, the CDR3 reads TGTGCCAGCACGGTAACCTCTGGAAACACCATATATTTT. Protein sequence: CASTVTSGNTIYF.

This clonotype came up a few times. The chain joins TRBV10-3 to TRBJ2-3, with 7 positions matching TRBD1. This CDR3 comprises 15 residues. V shed 6 bases, J shed 6 bases, and the junction held 12 bases outside the gene matches. Per germline, CDR1 ENHRY and CDR2 SYGVKD. DNA of the CDR3: TGTGCCATCAGCACCTCTCAGGGGGTGGAGGATACGCAGTATTTT. This encodes CAISTSQGVEDTQYF.

This clonotype was counted many times. The genes are TRBV28 and TRBJ2-7, with D possibly being TRBD1 (5 bases). This CDR3 is 19 amino acids long. Between the trimmed V and J ends, which lost 11 bases and 3 bases, there was a span of 35 bases. Germline V CDR1 and CDR2: MDHEN, SYDVKM. CDR3 DNA sequence: TGTGCCCCCTACCCCGACAGTTCGACTCGCCCTCAAATCTTCTACGAGCAGTACTTC. This translates into CAPYPDSSTRPQIFYEQYF.

This clonotype was seen more than once but under ten times. The chain is built from TRBV19 and TRBJ2-3, with unresolved D. CDR3 length: 14 residues. Trimming left V 3 bases short and J 1 base short, with 8 bases between. The germline CDR1 and CDR2 sequences are LNHDA and SQIVND (reference sequence). CDR3 nucleotides: TGTGCCAGTAGTATGTTGGTCGGCACAGATACGCAGTATTTT. Amino acid sequence: CASSMLVGTDTQYF.

The chain joins TRBV20-1 to TRBJ2-3; 12 bases map to TRBD1. J was trimmed by 0 bases and V by 5 bases; bases with no gene match: 9. This CDR3 comprises 17 residues. The germline CDR1 and CDR2 sequences are DFQATT and SNEGSKA (reference sequence). CDR3 nucleotides: TGCAGTGCTCTAAAGGGACAGGGGGCAACTAGCACAGATACGCAGTATTTT. Protein: CSALKGQGATSTDTQYF.

This clonotype was counted many times. V is TRBV20-1 and J is TRBJ2-7; no clear D gene. Trimming took 0 bases from V and 4 from J, leaving 19 bases between them. The germline gives CDR1 DFQATT, CDR2 SNEGSKA (reference sequence). This CDR3 contains 16 residues. CDR3 sequence (DNA): TGCAGTGCTAGAGAGGAATTTAGCAATTCAAGATACGAGCAGTACTTC. This codes for CSAREEFSNSRYEQYF.

In this sample, this clonotype turned up many times. The V and J genes are TRBV7-2 and TRBJ2-1, with 8 nucleotides matching TRBD2. The CDR3 loop spans 14 amino acids. The V gene end was trimmed by 5 bases and the J gene end by 8 bases; junction bases not matched to a gene: 8. Germline V gives CDR1 SGHTA, CDR2 FQGNSA. The CDR3 loop is CASSPGLVTDEQFF. The CDR3, as DNA: TGTGCCAGCAGCCCGGGACTAGTAACCGATGAGCAGTTCTTC.

This clonotype was picked up a small number of times. The rearrangement links TRBV7-3 to TRBJ2-6, with no clear D. This CDR3 comprises 15 residues. The germline V gene has CDR1 SGHTA and CDR2 FQGTGA. Trimming took off 4 bases at V and 0 bases at J, with 7 bases between the two ends. The CDR3, as DNA: TGTGCCAGCAGCTCTCAAATCTCTGGGGCCAACGTCCTGACTTTC. Protein product: CASSSQISGANVLTF.

The rearrangement joins TRBV11-2 to TRBJ2-1, with a weak D call TRBD1 (6 bases). The CDR3 loop spans 16 amino acids. Deletions cut 5 bases from V and 9 bases from J, with 23 bases between. Germline V gene data show CDR1 as SGHAT and CDR2 as FQNNGV. This CDR3 is CASSNSDSVLTVEQFF. The CDR3 nucleotides read TGTGCCAGCAGCAACTCGGACAGCGTGCTCACCGTTGAGCAGTTCTTC.

This chain joins TRBV6-1 and TRBJ1-2; D perhaps matches TRBD1 (5 bases). The V gene lost 4 bases and the J gene lost 0 bases, with 12 bases spanning the gap. The CDR3 spans 15 residues. Germline V CDR1 and CDR2: MNHNS, SASEGT. In DNA, the CDR3 is TGTGCCAGCAGTGCTTCCTCGACAGCTAACTATGGCTACACCTTC. Translated, it gives CASSASSTANYGYTF.